This T cell receptor (beta chain) was captured in a study of cytomegalovirus exposure and HLA in healthy donors. CDR3 length equals 14 residues. The V and J ends lost 7 bases and 1 base, in that order; junction bases with no gene match: 7. CDR1 and CDR2 (germline): SQVTM, ANQGSEA. This PCR relied on a set of 60 Vbeta primers and 13 Jbeta primers. Assay: immunoSEQ multiplex PCR; the TCRdb copy retains only in-frame clones and omits some. The sample's table shows fewer than 70,000 clones. The specimen sequenced was PBMCs. The receptor's source is a man aged 25 to 45 in good health and CMV-seropositive. The chain recombines TRBV29-1 with TRBJ1-1, with TRBD1 matching 9 bases. The CDR3 nucleotides are TGCAGCGCCACGCTACAGGGGGCGAACACTGAAGCTTTCTTT. Its translation: CSATLQGANTEAFF.